This T cell receptor (beta chain) was captured in a study of OX40 agonist ivuxolimab in advanced cancers. Background on the study: An anti-OX40 (CD134) antibody with agonistic activity, ivuxolimab, was administered to patients. Patients undergoing dose escalation presented with hepatocellular carcinoma, melanoma, renal cell or head and neck cancer. From 23 to 79 years was the age range, with a mean of about 54 years, and over 70% were male. Study findings and constraints: The specificity for antigen of the expanded peripheral T cells was not determined.

Losses at the gene ends were 5 bases for V and 2 bases for J; bases not matched to a gene: 6. Germline V gives CDR1 PRHDT, CDR2 FYEKMQ (reference sequence). The CDR3 sequence is 16 residues long. Points on this clone: Its antigen is unidentified.

Method: immunoSEQ multiplex PCR; TCRdb's copy keeps in-frame clones and lacks some. The sample lists tens of thousands of clones; roughly nine tenths were seen once. The specimen was CD4+ or CD8+ T cells sorted from blood, collected in a trial of the OX40 agonist ivuxolimab. This rearrangement joins TRBV13 to TRBJ2-3; TRBD2 aligns across 11 bases. This receptor was taken from an adult with an advanced solid tumor such as melanoma, head and neck, liver or kidney cancer. The CDR3 nucleotides read TGTGCCAGCAGCGCGACTAGCGGGAAGTTCACAGATACGCAGTATTTT. It specifies CASSATSGKFTDTQYF. The full variable domain, its missing parts supplied by reference TRBV13 and TRBJ2-3, is AAGVIQSPRHLIKEKRETATLKCYPIPRHDTVYWYQQGPGQDPQFLISFYEKMQSDKGSIPDRFSAQQFSDYHSELNMSSLELGDSALYFCASSATSGKFTDTQYFGPGTRLTVL.